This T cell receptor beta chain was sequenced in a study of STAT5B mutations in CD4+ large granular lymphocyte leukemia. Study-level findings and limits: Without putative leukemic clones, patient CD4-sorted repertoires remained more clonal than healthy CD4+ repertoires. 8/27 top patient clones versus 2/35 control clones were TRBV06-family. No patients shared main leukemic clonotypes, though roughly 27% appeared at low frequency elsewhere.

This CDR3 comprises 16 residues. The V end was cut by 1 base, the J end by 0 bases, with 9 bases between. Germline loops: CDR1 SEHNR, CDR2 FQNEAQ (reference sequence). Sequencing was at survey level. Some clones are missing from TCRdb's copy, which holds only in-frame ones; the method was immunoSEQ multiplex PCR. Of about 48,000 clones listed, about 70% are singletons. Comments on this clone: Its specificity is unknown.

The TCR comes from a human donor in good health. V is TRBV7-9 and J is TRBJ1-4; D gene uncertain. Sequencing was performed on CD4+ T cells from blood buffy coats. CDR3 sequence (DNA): TGTGCCAGCAGCTTAGGGGCAGGCCCAACTAATGAAAAACTGTTTTTT. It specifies CASSLGAGPTNEKLFF.